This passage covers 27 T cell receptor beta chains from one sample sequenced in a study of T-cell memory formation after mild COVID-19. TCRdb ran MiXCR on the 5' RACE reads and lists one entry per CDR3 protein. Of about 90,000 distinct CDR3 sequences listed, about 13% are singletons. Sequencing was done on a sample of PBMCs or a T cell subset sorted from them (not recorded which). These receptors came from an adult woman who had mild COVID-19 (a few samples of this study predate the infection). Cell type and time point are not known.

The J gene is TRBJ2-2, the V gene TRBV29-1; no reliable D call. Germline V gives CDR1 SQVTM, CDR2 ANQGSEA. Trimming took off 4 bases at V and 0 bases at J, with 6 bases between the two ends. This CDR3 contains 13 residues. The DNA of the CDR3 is TGCAGCGTTGTCACAGCGAACACCGGGGAGCTGTTTTTT. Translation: CSVVTANTGELFF.

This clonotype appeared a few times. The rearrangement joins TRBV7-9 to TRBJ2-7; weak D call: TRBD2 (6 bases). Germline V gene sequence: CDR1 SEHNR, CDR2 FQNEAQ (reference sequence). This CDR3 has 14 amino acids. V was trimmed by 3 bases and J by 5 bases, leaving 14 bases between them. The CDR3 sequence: CASSLGSGPDEQYF. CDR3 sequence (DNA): TGTGCCAGCAGCTTGGGTAGCGGACCTGACGAGCAGTACTTC.

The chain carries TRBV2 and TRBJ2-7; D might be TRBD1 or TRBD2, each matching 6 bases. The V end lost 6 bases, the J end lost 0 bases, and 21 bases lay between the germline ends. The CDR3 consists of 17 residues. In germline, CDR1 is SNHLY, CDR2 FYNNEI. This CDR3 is CASRDPRLGGNSYEQYF. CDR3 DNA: TGTGCCAGCAGGGACCCGAGGCTAGGGGGGAACTCCTACGAGCAGTACTTC.

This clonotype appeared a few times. The CDR3 bases are TGCGCCAGCAGCCCAGCGGGGATGGCTGTCAATGAGCAGTTCTTC. As protein: CASSPAGMAVNEQFF. The genes are TRBV4-1 and TRBJ2-1; TRBD2 agrees at 7 bases. The CDR3 has 15 residues. Germline V lookup: CDR1 MGHRA, CDR2 YSYEKL. J lost 6 bases, V lost 4 bases, and 9 bases had no gene match.

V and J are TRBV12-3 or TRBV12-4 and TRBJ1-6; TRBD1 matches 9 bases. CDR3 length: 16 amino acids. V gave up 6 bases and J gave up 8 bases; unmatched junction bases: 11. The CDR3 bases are TGTGCCAGCAGCCGACCTCCGGGACAGGGTGATTCACCCCTCCACTTT. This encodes CASSRPPGQGDSPLHF.

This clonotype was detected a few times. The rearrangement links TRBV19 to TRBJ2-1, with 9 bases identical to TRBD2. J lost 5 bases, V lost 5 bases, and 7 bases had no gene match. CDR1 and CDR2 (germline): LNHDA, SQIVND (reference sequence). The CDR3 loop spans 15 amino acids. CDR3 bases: TGTGCCAGTAGTCCCTTCGGCGGGAGGGACAATGAGCAGTTCTTC. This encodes CASSPFGGRDNEQFF.

In DNA form, the CDR3 reads TGTGCCAGCAGTGAAACGCAAAGTTTACAATGGGAGCAGTTCTTC. Translating gives CASSETQSLQWEQFF. The chain employs TRBV6-1 and TRBJ2-1; no definite D call. CDR1 is MNHNS, CDR2 SASEGT, per germline. This CDR3 is built from 15 residues. The V gene lost 2 bases and the J gene lost 10 bases, with 18 bases spanning the gap.

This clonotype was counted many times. CDR3 in DNA: TGTGCCATCAGTGGGGATCAGGGGGCCTACTACGAGCAGTACTTC. Translation gives CAISGDQGAYYEQYF. This chain connects TRBV10-3 to TRBJ2-7; 8 bases are shared with TRBD1. CDR3 length: 15 amino acids. Per the germline V gene, CDR1 is ENHRY and CDR2 is SYGVKD. Germline trimming cut 4 bases from V and 3 bases from J; bases unmatched to any gene: 8.

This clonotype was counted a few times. CDR3 protein: CASSLGSGRNTEAFF. The CDR3 nucleotides are TGTGCCAGCAGCTTAGGGTCCGGACGAAACACTGAAGCTTTCTTT. The genes are TRBV7-2 and TRBJ1-1; D ambiguous. The CDR3 runs 15 residues. CDR1 is SGHTA, CDR2 FQGNSA, per germline. V lost 1 base and J lost 2, with 11 bases in between.

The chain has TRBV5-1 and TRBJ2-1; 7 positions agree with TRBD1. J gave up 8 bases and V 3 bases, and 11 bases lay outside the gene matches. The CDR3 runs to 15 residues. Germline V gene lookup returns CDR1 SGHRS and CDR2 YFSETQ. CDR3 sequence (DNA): TGCGCCAGCAGCTCCCGACAGGGTGCTCTCCATGAGCAGTTCTTC. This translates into CASSSRQGALHEQFF.

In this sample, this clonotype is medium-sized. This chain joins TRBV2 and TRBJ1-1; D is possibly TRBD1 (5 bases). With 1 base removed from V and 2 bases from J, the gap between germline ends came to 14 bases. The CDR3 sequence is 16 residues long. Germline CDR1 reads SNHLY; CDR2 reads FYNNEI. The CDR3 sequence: CASSEGNAGPNTEAFF. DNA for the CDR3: TGTGCCAGCAGTGAAGGGAACGCAGGGCCAAACACTGAAGCTTTCTTT.

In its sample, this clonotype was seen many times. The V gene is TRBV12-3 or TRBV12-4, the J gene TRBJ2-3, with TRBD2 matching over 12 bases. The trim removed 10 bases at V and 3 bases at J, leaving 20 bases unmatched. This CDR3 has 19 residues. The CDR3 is CATSSGQPTSGGATDTQYF. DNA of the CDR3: TGTGCCACATCATCGGGACAACCGACTAGCGGGGGAGCTACAGATACGCAGTATTTT.

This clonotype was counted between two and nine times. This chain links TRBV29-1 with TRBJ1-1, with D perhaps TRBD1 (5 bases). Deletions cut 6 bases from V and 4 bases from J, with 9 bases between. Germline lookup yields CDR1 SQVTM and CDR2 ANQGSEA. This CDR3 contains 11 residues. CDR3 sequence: CSVEGTTEAFF. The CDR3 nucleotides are TGCAGCGTAGAGGGGACCACTGAAGCTTTCTTT.

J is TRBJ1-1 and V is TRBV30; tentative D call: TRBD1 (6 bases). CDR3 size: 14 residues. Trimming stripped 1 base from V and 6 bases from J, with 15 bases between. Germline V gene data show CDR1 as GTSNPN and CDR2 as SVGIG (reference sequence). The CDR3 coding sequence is TGTGCCTGGAGTGAAGAGGGGGGCGGCCCTGAAGCTTTCTTT. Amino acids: CAWSEEGGGPEAFF.

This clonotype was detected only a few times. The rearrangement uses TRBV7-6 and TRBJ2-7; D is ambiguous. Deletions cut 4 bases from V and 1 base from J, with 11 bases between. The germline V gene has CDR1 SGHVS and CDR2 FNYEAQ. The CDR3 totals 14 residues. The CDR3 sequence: CASSSAQHSYEQYF. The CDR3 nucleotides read TGTGCCAGCAGCTCCGCCCAGCATTCCTACGAGCAGTACTTC. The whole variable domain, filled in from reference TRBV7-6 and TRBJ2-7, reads GAGVSQSPRYKVTKRGQDVALRCDPISGHVSLYWYRQALGQGPEFLTYFNYEAQQDKSGLPNDRFSAERPEGSISTLTIQRTEQRDSAMYRCASSSAQHSYEQYFGPGTRLTVT.

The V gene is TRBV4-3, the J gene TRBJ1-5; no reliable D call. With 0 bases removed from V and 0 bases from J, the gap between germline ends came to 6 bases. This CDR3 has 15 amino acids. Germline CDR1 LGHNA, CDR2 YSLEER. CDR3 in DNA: TGCGCCAGCAGCCAAGAGGCGAATAGCAATCAGCCCCAGCATTTT. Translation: CASSQEANSNQPQHF.

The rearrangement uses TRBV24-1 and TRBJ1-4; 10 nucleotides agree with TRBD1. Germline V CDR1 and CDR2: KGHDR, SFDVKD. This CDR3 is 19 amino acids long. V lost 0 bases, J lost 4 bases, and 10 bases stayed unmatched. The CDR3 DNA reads TGTGCCACCAGTGATTTGAGACAGGGGGCCCCTCCGATTAATGAAAAACTGTTTTTT. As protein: CATSDLRQGAPPINEKLFF.

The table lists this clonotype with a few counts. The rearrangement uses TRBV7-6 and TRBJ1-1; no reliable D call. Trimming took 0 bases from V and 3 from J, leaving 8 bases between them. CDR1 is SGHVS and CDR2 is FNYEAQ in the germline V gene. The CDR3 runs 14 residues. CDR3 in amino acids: CASSLAWGDTEAFF. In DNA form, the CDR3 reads TGTGCCAGCAGCTTAGCGTGGGGTGACACTGAAGCTTTCTTT.

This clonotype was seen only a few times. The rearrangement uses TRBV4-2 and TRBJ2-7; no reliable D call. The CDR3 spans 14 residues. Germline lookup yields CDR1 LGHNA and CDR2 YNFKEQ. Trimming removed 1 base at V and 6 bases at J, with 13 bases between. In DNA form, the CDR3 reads TGTGCCAGCAGCCAAGGCCACCTCCCCGGCGAGCAGTACTTC. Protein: CASSQGHLPGEQYF.

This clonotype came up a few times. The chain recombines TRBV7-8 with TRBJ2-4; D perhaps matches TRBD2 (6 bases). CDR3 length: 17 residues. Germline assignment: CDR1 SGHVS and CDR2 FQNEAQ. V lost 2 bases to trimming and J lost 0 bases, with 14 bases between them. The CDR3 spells CASSLWEEGLAKNIQYF. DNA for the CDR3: TGTGCCAGCAGCTTATGGGAAGAGGGACTAGCCAAAAACATTCAGTACTTC.

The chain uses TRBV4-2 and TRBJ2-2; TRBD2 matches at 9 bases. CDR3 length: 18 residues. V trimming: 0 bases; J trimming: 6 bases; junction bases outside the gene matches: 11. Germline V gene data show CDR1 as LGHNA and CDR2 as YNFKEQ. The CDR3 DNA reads TGTGCCAGCAGCCAAGAACCGGGACTAGCTTATGGCTCCGGGGAGCTGTTTTTT. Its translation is CASSQEPGLAYGSGELFF.

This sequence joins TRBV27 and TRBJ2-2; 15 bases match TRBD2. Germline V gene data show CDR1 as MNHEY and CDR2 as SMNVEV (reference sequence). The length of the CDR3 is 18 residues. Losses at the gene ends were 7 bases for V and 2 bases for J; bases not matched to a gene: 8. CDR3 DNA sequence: TGTGCCAGCATGGGACTAGCGGGAGGCGGTCGTAACACCGGGGAGCTGTTTTTT. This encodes CASMGLAGGGRNTGELFF.

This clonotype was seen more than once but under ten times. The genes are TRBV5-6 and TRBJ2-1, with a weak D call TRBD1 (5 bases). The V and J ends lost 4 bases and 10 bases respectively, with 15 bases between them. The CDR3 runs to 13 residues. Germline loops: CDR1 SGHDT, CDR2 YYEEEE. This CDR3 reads CASSGARFGEQFF. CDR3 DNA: TGTGCCAGCAGCGGGGCCCGCTTCGGGGAGCAGTTCTTC.

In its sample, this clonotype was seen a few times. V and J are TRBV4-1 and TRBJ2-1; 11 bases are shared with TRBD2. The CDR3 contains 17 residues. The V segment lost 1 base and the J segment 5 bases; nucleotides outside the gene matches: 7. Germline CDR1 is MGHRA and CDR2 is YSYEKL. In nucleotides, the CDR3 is TGCGCCAGCAGCCAAGTAGCGGGGGGGTACTCGAACAATGAGCAGTTCTTC. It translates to CASSQVAGGYSNNEQFF.

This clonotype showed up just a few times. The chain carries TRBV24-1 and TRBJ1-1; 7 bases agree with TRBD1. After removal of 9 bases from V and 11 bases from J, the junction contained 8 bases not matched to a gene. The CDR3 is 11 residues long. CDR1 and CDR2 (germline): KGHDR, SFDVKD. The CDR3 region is CATQDREEAFF. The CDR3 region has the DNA TGTGCCACCCAAGACAGGGAGGAGGCTTTCTTT.

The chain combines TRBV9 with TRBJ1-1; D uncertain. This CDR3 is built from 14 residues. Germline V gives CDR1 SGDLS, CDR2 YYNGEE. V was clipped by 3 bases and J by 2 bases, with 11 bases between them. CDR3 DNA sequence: TGTGCCAGCAGCGAGAGCCTCTTCAACACTGAAGCTTTCTTT. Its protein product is CASSESLFNTEAFF.

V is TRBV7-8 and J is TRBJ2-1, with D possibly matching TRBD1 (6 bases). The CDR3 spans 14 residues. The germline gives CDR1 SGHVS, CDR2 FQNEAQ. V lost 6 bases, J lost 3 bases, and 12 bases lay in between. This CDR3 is CASRIEGDYNEQFF. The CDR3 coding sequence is TGTGCCAGCAGAATAGAGGGGGACTACAATGAGCAGTTCTTC.